This T cell receptor beta chain emerged from a study of cytomegalovirus exposure and HLA in healthy donors. Germline V gene data show CDR1 as MDHEN and CDR2 as SYDVKM. The CDR3 covers 12 residues. PCR was performed using 60 Vbeta and 13 Jbeta primers. Only in-frame clones appear in the TCRdb table, and some are missing; sequencing was by immunoSEQ multiplex PCR. The sample consists of some 150,000 clones, 80% of them appearing once. The sequenced material came from PBMCs. The TCR was taken from a man aged 25 to 40 in good health and CMV-seronegative. The V gene is TRBV28, the J gene TRBJ1-6; D not resolved. Here the CDR3 DNA reads TGTGCGGAGAGCTCCTATAATTCACCCCTCCACTTT. Residues: CAESSYNSPLHF.